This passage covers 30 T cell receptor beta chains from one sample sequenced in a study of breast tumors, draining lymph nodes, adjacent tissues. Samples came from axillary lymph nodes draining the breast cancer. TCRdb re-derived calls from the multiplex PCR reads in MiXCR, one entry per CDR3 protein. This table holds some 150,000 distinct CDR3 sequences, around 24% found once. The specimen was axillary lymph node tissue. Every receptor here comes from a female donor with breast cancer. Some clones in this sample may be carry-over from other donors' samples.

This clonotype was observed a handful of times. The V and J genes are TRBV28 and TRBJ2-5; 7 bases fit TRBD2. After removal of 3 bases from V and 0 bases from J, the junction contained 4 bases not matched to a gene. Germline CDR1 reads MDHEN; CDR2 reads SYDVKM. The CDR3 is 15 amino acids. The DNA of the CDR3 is TGTGCCAGCAGTTTCGGAGCGGGGCACCAAGAGACCCAGTACTTC. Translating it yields CASSFGAGHQETQYF.

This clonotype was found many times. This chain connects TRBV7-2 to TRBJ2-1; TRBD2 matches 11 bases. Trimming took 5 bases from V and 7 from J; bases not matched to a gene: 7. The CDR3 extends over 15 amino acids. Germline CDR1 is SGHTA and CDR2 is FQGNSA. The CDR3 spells CASSLIAGGPNEQFF. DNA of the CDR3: TGTGCCAGCAGCCTGATAGCGGGAGGGCCGAATGAGCAGTTCTTC.

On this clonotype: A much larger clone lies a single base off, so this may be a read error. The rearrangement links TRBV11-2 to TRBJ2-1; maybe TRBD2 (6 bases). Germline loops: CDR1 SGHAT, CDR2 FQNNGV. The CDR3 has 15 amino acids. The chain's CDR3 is CASSLSGLPYDEQFF. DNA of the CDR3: TGTGCCAGCAGCTTAAGCGGGCTACCCTACGATGAGCAGTTCTTC.

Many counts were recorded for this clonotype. The chain's CDR3 is CASSPGRGEQYF. In DNA, the CDR3 is TGTGCCAGTAGTCCGGGCCGAGGGGAGCAGTACTTC. V usage is TRBV19 and J usage is TRBJ2-7, with D possibly matching TRBD2 (5 bases). Germline V gene data show CDR1 as LNHDA and CDR2 as SQIVND (reference sequence). V dropped 5 bases and J dropped 7 bases, with 12 bases sitting between them. CDR3 length: 12 residues.

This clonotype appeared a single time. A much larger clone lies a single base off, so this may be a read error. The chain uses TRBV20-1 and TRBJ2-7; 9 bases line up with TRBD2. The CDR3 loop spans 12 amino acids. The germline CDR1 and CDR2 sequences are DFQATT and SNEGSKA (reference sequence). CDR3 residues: CGAGGGAYEQYF. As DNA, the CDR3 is TGCGGTGCGGGGGGGGGTGCCTACGAGCAGTACTTC.

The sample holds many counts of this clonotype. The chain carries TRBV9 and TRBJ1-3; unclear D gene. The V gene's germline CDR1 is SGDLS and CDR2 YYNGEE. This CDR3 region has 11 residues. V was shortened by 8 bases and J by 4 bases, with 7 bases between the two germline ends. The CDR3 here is CASAKGNTIYF. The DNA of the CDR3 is TGTGCCAGTGCCAAGGGAAACACCATATATTTT.

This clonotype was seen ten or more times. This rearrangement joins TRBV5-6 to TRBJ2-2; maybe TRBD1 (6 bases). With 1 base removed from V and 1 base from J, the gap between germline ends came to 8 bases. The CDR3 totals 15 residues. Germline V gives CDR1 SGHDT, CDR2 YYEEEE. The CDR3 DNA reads TGTGCCAGCAGCTTGTTGGACAGGAACACCGGGGAGCTGTTTTTT. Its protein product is CASSLLDRNTGELFF.

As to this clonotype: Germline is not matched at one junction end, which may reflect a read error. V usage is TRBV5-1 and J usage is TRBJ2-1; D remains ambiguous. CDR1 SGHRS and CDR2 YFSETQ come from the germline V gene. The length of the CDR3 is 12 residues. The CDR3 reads CASSLVGDEQSF. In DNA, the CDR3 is TGCGCCAGCAGCTTGGTAGGCGATGAGCAGTCCTTC.

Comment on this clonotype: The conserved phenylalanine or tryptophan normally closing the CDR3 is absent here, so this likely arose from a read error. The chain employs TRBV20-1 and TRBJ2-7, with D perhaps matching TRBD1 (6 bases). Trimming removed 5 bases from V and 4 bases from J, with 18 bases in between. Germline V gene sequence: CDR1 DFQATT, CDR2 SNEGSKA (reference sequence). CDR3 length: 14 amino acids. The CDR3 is CSAGPLTGKYEQYS. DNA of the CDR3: TGCAGTGCTGGCCCCCTGACAGGAAAGTACGAGCAGTACTCC.

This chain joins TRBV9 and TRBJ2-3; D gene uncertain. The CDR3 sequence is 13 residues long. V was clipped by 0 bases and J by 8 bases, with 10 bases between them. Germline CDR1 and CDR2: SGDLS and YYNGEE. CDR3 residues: CASSVAPTFTQYF. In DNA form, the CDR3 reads TGTGCCAGCAGCGTAGCGCCGACTTTTACGCAGTATTTT.

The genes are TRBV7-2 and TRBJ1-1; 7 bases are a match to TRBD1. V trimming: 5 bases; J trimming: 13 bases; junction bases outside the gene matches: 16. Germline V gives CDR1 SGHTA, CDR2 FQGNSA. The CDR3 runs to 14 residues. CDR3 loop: CASSRDSTSIYGFF. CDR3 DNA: TGTGCCAGCAGCCGGGACAGCACCTCCATTTACGGTTTCTTT.

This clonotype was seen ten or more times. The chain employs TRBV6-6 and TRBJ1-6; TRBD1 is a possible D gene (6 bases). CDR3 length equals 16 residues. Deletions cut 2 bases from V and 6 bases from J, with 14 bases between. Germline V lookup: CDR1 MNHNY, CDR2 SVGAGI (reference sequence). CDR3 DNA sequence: TGTGCCAGCAGTTACGACAGGTCAATTCTTAATTCACCCCTCCACTTT. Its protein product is CASSYDRSILNSPLHF.

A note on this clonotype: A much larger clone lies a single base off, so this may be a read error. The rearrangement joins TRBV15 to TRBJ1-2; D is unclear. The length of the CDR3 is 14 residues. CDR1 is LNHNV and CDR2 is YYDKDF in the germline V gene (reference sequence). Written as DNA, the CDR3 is TGTGCCACCGGCAGAGACTACGGACGCCGTGGCTACACCTTC. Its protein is CATGRDYGRRGYTF.

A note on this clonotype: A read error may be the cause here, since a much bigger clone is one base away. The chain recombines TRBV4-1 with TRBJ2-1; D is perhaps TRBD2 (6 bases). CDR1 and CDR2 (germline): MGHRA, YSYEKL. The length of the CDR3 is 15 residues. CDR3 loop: CANSQVTGSKYEQFF. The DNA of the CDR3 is TGCGCCAACAGCCAAGTTACCGGGAGTAAATATGAGCAGTTCTTC.

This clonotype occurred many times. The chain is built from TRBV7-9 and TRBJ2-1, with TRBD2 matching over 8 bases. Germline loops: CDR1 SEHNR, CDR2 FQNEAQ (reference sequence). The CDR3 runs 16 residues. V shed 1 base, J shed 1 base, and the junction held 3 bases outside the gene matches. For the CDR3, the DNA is TGTGCCAGCAGCTTAGTTGGCGGGAGGTCCTACAATGAGCAGTTCTTC. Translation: CASSLVGGRSYNEQFF.

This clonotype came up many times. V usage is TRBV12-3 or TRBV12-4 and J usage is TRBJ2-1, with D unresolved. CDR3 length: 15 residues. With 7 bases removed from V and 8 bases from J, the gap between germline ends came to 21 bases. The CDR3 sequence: CASKMLAALGDEQFF. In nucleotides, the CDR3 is TGTGCCAGCAAGATGCTGGCAGCCCTTGGGGATGAGCAGTTCTTC.

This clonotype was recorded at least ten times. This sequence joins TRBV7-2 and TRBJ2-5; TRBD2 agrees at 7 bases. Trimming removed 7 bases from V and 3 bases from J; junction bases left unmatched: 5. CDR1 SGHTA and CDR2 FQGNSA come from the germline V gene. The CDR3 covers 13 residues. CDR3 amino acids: CASNNLAEETQYF. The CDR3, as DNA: TGTGCCAGCAATAACCTAGCGGAAGAGACCCAGTACTTC.

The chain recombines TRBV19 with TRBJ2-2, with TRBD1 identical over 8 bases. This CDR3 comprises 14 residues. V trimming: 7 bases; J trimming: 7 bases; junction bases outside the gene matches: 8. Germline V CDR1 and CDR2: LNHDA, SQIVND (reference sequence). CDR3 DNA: TGTGCCAGTAAAAAACAGGGGGAAATCGGGGAGCTGTTTTTT. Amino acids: CASKKQGEIGELFF.

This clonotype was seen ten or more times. The CDR3 here is CAWGPGNTIYF. The CDR3 coding sequence is TGTGCCTGGGGGCCTGGAAACACCATATATTTT. This rearrangement joins TRBV30 to TRBJ1-3, with D unresolved. This CDR3 comprises 11 residues. Germline-derived CDR1 and CDR2 are GTSNPN and SVGIG (reference sequence). V was trimmed by 5 bases and J by 2 bases, leaving 4 bases between them.

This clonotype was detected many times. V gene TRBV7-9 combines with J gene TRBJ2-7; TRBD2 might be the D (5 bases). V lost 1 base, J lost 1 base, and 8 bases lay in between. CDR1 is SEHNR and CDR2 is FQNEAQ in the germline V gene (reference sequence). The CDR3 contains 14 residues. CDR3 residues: CASSLDGGSYEQYF. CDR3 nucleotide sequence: TGTGCCAGCAGCTTAGACGGCGGGTCCTACGAGCAGTACTTC. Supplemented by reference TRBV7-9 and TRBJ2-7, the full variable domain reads DTGVSQNPRHKITKRGQNVTFRCDPISEHNRLYWYRQTLGQGPEFLTYFQNEAQLEKSRLLSDRFSAERPKGSFSTLEIQRTEQGDSAMYLCASSLDGGSYEQYFGPGTRLTVT.

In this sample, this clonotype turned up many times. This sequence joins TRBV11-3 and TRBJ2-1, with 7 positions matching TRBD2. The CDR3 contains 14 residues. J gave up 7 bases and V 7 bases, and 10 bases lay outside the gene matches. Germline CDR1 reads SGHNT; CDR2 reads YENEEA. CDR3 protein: CASTRGRAENEQFF. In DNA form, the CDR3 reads TGTGCCAGCACGAGAGGGAGGGCAGAAAATGAGCAGTTCTTC.

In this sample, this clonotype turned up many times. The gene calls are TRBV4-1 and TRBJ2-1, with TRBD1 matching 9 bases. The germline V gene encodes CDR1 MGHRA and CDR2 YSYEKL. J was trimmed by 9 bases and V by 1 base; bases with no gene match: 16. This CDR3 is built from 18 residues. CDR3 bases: TGCGCCAGCAGCCAAGCCCCGGACAGGGGTGGACGAAACGGTGAGCAGTTCTTC. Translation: CASSQAPDRGGRNGEQFF.

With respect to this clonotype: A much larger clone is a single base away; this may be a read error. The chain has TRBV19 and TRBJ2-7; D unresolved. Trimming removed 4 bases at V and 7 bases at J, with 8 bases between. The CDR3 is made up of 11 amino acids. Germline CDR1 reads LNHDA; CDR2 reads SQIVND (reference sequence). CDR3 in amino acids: CASSRVAEQYF. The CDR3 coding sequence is TGTGCCAGTAGTAGGGTCGCTGAGCAGTACTTC.

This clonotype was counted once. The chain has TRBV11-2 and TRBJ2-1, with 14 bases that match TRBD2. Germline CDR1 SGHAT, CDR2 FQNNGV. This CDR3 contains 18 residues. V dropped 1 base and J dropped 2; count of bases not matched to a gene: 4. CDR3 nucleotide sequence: TGTGCCAGCAGCTTAGGGGGACTAGCGGGAGAACCCTACAATGAGCAGTTCTTC. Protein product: CASSLGGLAGEPYNEQFF.

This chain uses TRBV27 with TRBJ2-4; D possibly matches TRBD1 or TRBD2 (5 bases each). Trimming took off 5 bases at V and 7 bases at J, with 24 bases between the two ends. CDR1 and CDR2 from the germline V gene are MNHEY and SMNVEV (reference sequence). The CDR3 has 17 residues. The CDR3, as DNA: TGTGCCAGCAGTCGGACTGGGCAGGGATCGCGTTTTAACATTCAGTACTTC. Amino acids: CASSRTGQGSRFNIQYF.

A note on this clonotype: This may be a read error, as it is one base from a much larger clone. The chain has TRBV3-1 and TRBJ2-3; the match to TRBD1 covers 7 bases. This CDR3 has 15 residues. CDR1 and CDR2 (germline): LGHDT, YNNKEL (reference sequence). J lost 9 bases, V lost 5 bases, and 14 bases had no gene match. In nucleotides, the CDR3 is TGTGCCAGCAGCGAGTCCCGGGACAGACGGTCGACGCAGTATTTT. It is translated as CASSESRDRRSTQYF.

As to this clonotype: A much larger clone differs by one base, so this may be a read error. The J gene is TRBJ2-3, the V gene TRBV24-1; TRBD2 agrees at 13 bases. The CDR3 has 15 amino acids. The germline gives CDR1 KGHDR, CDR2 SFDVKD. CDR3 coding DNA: TGTGCCACCAGTGAGACTAGCGGGAGGTCGGATACGCGGTATTTT. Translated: CATSETSGRSDTRYF.

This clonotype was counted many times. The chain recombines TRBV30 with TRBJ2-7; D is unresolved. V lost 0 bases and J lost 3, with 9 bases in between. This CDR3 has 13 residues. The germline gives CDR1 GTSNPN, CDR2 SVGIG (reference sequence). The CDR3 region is CAWSVNTGYEQYF. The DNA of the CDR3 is TGTGCCTGGAGTGTAAACACTGGCTACGAGCAGTACTTC.

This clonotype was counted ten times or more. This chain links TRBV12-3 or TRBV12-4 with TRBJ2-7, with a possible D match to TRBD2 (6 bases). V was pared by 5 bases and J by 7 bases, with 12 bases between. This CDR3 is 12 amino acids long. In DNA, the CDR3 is TGTGCCAGCAGTCGACTAGTCGGGGAGCAGTACTTC. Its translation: CASSRLVGEQYF.

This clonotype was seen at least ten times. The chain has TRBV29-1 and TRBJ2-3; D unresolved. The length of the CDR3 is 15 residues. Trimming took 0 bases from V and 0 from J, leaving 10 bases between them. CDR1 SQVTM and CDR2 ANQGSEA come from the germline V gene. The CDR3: CSVEDHRYSTDTQYF. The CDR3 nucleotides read TGCAGCGTTGAAGATCATCGGTACAGCACAGATACGCAGTATTTT.